Below, 32 T cell receptor beta chains from the same sample are listed, as sequenced in a study of long-term antiretroviral therapy in people with HIV. This was the immunoSEQ v3.0 assay at survey level. The method was immunoSEQ multiplex PCR; TCRdb's version includes in-frame clones alone and lacks a portion of them. The sample has 25,000 to 40,000 clones; approximately 96% are singletons. This sample comprised unsorted PBMCs, obtained approximately 6.5 years after starting antiretroviral therapy. The receptors originated from a man younger than 40 with HIV.

This clone showed up just once. This rearrangement joins TRBV7-2 to TRBJ2-1; D not certain. Trimming pared 3 bases from V and 4 bases from J, leaving 10 bases between. The length of the CDR3 is 14 residues. Germline V gene sequence: CDR1 SGHTA, CDR2 FQGNSA. The CDR3 DNA sequence: TGTGCCAGCAGCTTGCCTATGGGATACAATGAGCAGTTCTTC. This translates into CASSLPMGYNEQFF. The variable domain in full, completed from reference TRBV7-2 and TRBJ2-1, reads GAGVSQSPSNKVTEKGKDVELRCDPISGHTALYWYRQSLGQGLEFLIYFQGNSAPDKSGLPSDRFSAERTGGSVSTLTIQRTQQEDSAVYLCASSLPMGYNEQFFGPGTRLTVL.

This chain uses TRBV19 with TRBJ2-3, with D perhaps matching TRBD2 (5 bases). The V end was cut by 3 bases, the J end by 3 bases, with 13 bases between. CDR1 is LNHDA and CDR2 is SQIVND in the germline V gene (reference sequence). The CDR3 runs to 15 residues. CDR3 sequence: CASSMTPGKTDTQYF. CDR3 in DNA: TGTGCCAGTAGTATGACCCCCGGGAAAACAGATACGCAGTATTTT.

The J gene is TRBJ2-1, the V gene TRBV30, with D maybe TRBD2 (6 bases). Germline CDR1 GTSNPN, CDR2 SVGIG (reference sequence). The CDR3 has 15 amino acids. Trimming removed 6 bases at V and 7 bases at J, with 22 bases between. CDR3 DNA: TGTGCCTGCGGAGTGCGGGACTTTTCCCTTAATGAGCAGTTCTTC. Translating it yields CACGVRDFSLNEQFF.

The chain is built from TRBV7-9 and TRBJ2-1; D ambiguous. The germline V and J ends were trimmed by 1 base and 10 bases, with 14 bases remaining between them. Per germline, CDR1 SEHNR and CDR2 FQNEAQ (reference sequence). This CDR3 region has 14 residues. CDR3 sequence (DNA): TGTGCCAGCAGCTTAGGGGTGGATCTACGGGAGCAGTTCTTC. Amino acids: CASSLGVDLREQFF.

The CDR3 DNA reads TGTGCCAGCAGTGAATGGAGTATGGGGGAGAGCAATCAGCCCCAGCATTTT. This codes for CASSEWSMGESNQPQHF. V and J are TRBV2 and TRBJ1-5; D is perhaps TRBD1 (5 bases). V shed 2 bases and J shed 1 base, with 15 bases lying between them. This CDR3 region has 17 residues. Germline assignment: CDR1 SNHLY and CDR2 FYNNEI.

The V and J genes are TRBV4-3 and TRBJ1-6; D possibly corresponds to TRBD1 (5 bases). Trimming pared 0 bases from V and 10 bases from J, leaving 13 bases between. The CDR3 is 15 amino acids. Germline V gene sequence: CDR1 LGHNA, CDR2 YSLEER. The DNA for the CDR3 is TGCGCCAGCAGCCAAGATCTGGATGAGGGGTCACCCCTCCACTTT. It encodes CASSQDLDEGSPLHF.

The chain uses TRBV30 and TRBJ1-5; D is unclear. Germline V gene data show CDR1 as GTSNPN and CDR2 as SVGIG (reference sequence). This CDR3 contains 13 residues. V gave up 0 bases and J gave up 7 bases, with 10 bases separating them. CDR3 in amino acids: CAWSVQGEQPQHF. The CDR3 DNA follows: TGTGCCTGGAGTGTACAAGGAGAACAGCCCCAGCATTTT.

This rearrangement joins TRBV18 to TRBJ2-3; no reliable D call. The CDR3 runs 13 residues. CDR1 is KGHSH and CDR2 is LQKENI in the germline V gene. Trimming pared 2 bases from V and 5 bases from J, leaving 8 bases between. As DNA, the CDR3 is TGTGCCAGCTCACCAACGGTGTTAGATACGCAGTATTTT. Translation gives CASSPTVLDTQYF.

The chain uses TRBV4-3 and TRBJ2-2; D not certain. The CDR3 has 12 amino acids. CDR1 is LGHNA and CDR2 is YSLEER in the germline V gene. V was cut by 0 bases and J by 6 bases, with 2 bases left in between. DNA for the CDR3: TGCGCCAGCAGCCAAGATCCCGGGGAGCTGTTTTTT. Protein: CASSQDPGELFF.

This clone was observed once. In DNA form, the CDR3 reads TGTGCCAGCAGTCGCACTAGCGGGGCCTACGAGCAGTACTTC. Translated: CASSRTSGAYEQYF. The gene calls are TRBV6-5 and TRBJ2-7; 10 nucleotides line up with TRBD2. CDR1 and CDR2 (germline): MNHEY, SVGAGI. CDR3 length: 14 residues. Losses at the gene ends were 5 bases for V and 2 bases for J; bases not matched to a gene: 3.

The chain uses TRBV4-2 and TRBJ2-3; 8 nucleotides agree with TRBD2. V lost 0 bases, J lost 1 base, and 3 bases stayed unmatched. Germline loops: CDR1 LGHNA, CDR2 YNFKEQ. CDR3 length: 16 residues. Here the CDR3 DNA reads TGTGCCAGCAGCCAAGATCCCGGGGGGGGCACAGATACGCAGTATTTT. Translation: CASSQDPGGGTDTQYF.

V is TRBV19 and J is TRBJ2-7; 7 nucleotides agree with TRBD1. Germline CDR1 and CDR2: LNHDA and SQIVND (reference sequence). The J segment lost 3 bases and the V segment lost 7 bases, leaving 9 bases of the junction unmatched. The CDR3 spans 14 residues. The CDR3 sequence is CASTRSGGLYEQYF. The CDR3 region has the DNA TGTGCCAGTACCCGATCAGGGGGTCTCTACGAGCAGTACTTC.

In DNA, the CDR3 is TGTGCCAGCACCCCCTACGAGCAGTACTTC. Protein sequence: CASTPYEQYF. The rearrangement joins TRBV6-5 to TRBJ2-7; D is unresolved. Germline CDR1 reads MNHEY; CDR2 reads SVGAGI. This CDR3 has 10 amino acids. Trimming took off 7 bases at V and 2 bases at J, with 3 bases between the two ends.

This rearrangement joins TRBV13 to TRBJ2-6; 7 nucleotides align to TRBD1. The length of the CDR3 is 18 residues. The V gene end was trimmed by 4 bases and the J gene end by 0 bases; junction bases not matched to a gene: 9. Germline V gives CDR1 PRHDT, CDR2 FYEKMQ (reference sequence). The CDR3 is CASSSTPGQSSGANVLTF. CDR3 bases: TGTGCCAGCAGCTCGACCCCGGGACAGAGCTCTGGGGCCAACGTCCTGACTTTC.

The V call is TRBV6-1, the J call TRBJ1-4; maybe TRBD1 (6 bases). Germline V gene sequence: CDR1 MNHNS, CDR2 SASEGT. V lost 7 bases and J lost 6, with 15 bases in between. There are 14 residues in the CDR3. CDR3: CASTLYRVDEKLFF. In DNA form, the CDR3 reads TGTGCCAGCACCCTGTACAGGGTTGATGAAAAACTGTTTTTT.

The chain has TRBV29-1 and TRBJ2-1; 11 bases map to TRBD2. V was pared by 5 bases and J by 4 bases, with 10 bases of the junction left unmatched. Germline assignment: CDR1 SQVTM and CDR2 ANQGSEA. The CDR3 totals 16 residues. The CDR3 loop reads CSVYLAGGPQYNEQFF. CDR3 DNA: TGCAGCGTTTATCTAGCGGGGGGACCGCAATACAATGAGCAGTTCTTC.

The rearrangement links TRBV19 to TRBJ1-5; D is possibly TRBD1 (5 bases). CDR1 LNHDA and CDR2 SQIVND come from the germline V gene (reference sequence). Deletions cut 7 bases from V and 0 bases from J, with 10 bases between. CDR3 length equals 14 residues. The CDR3 reads CASTEGHSNQPQHF. CDR3 nucleotides: TGTGCCAGTACCGAAGGACATAGCAATCAGCCCCAGCATTTT.

In DNA form, the CDR3 reads TGCGCCAGCAGCCGCTTACATTCCCGGAGGACCCCCTACGAGCAGTACTTC. Protein: CASSRLHSRRTPYEQYF. The chain employs TRBV4-1 and TRBJ2-7; D is possibly TRBD2 (5 bases). V was cut by 4 bases and J by 2 bases, with 21 bases left in between. The CDR3 consists of 17 residues. The V gene's germline CDR1 is MGHRA and CDR2 YSYEKL.

V and J are TRBV7-9 and TRBJ1-1; TRBD1 agrees at 9 bases. Germline V lookup: CDR1 SEHNR, CDR2 FQNEAQ (reference sequence). V lost 1 base and J lost 5; bases outside the gene matches: 8. The CDR3 length is 16 residues. The chain's CDR3 is CASSLESGTGNTEAFF. CDR3 DNA sequence: TGTGCCAGCAGCTTAGAATCGGGGACAGGGAATACTGAAGCTTTCTTT.

This clone was counted once. This CDR3 is CASSFQGGADTQYF. CDR3 in DNA: TGTGCCAGCAGTTTTCAGGGGGGTGCAGATACGCAGTATTTT. This chain uses TRBV28 with TRBJ2-3; TRBD1 might be the D (7 bases). Germline V lookup: CDR1 MDHEN, CDR2 SYDVKM. V was cut by 3 bases and J by 4 bases, with 11 bases left in between. The CDR3 runs 14 residues.

The chain has TRBV19 and TRBJ1-1; D is uncertain. The CDR3 runs to 13 residues. V lost 6 bases to trimming and J lost 10 bases, with 18 bases between them. Germline CDR1 reads LNHDA; CDR2 reads SQIVND (reference sequence). The CDR3 here is CASSTVLGRGAFF. Here the CDR3 DNA reads TGTGCCAGTAGCACAGTCCTCGGACGTGGAGCTTTCTTT. Combining the CDR3 with reference TRBV19 and TRBJ1-1 gives the whole variable domain DGGITQSPKYLFRKEGQNVTLSCEQNLNHDAMYWYRQDPGQGLRLIYYSQIVNDFQKGDIAEGYSVSREKKESFPLTVTSAQKNPTAFYLCASSTVLGRGAFFGQGTRLTVV.

The V call is TRBV7-6, the J call TRBJ2-4, with no clear D. V gave up 2 bases and J gave up 3 bases, with 14 bases separating them. Looked up from germline, CDR1 is SGHVS and CDR2 is FNYEAQ. This CDR3 comprises 16 residues. This chain's CDR3 is CASSLRPERLKNIQYF. CDR3 in DNA: TGTGCCAGCAGCTTAAGGCCGGAACGACTCAAAAACATTCAGTACTTC.

The chain combines TRBV21-1 with TRBJ1-2; no DNA check was done on the table's D call, TRBD1. TRBV21-1 is a pseudogene segment. The CDR3 extends over 17 amino acids. The chain's CDR3 is CASSKNVPAGCDYGYTF. CDR3 DNA: TGTGCCAGCAGCAAAAACGTTCCGGCAGGGTGTGACTATGGCTACACCTTC.

This chain joins TRBV7-6 and TRBJ2-1, with TRBD2 identical over 9 bases. CDR3 size: 16 residues. Germline CDR1 is SGHVS and CDR2 is FNYEAQ. J lost 7 bases, V lost 6 bases, and 13 bases had no gene match. The CDR3 is CASSPPGSGGKNEQFF. In DNA form, the CDR3 reads TGTGCCAGCAGTCCCCCTGGGAGCGGGGGGAAGAATGAGCAGTTCTTC.

A single count supports this clone. The chain employs TRBV6-5 and TRBJ2-2; D is possibly TRBD1 (5 bases). Between the trimmed V and J ends, which lost 0 bases and 5 bases, there was a span of 10 bases. There are 15 residues in the CDR3. Germline values: CDR1 MNHEY, CDR2 SVGAGI. CDR3 sequence: CASSYSYRSTGELFF. The CDR3 DNA is TGTGCCAGCAGTTACTCCTACAGGAGTACCGGGGAGCTGTTTTTT.

The gene calls are TRBV5-1 and TRBJ2-1; TRBD2 matches at 9 bases. Germline V CDR1 and CDR2: SGHRS, YFSETQ. There are 15 residues in the CDR3. The V gene end was trimmed by 4 bases and the J gene end by 7 bases; junction bases not matched to a gene: 9. This CDR3 is CASSEGLAGVNEQFF. Here the CDR3 DNA reads TGCGCCAGCAGCGAGGGACTAGCAGGCGTAAATGAGCAGTTCTTC. The full variable domain, in which reference TRBV5-1 and TRBJ2-1 provide the parts outside the CDR3, is KAGVTQTPRYLIKTRGQQVTLSCSPISGHRSVSWYQQTPGQGLQFLFEYFSETQRNKGNFPGRFSGRQFSNSRSEMNVSTLELGDSALYLCASSEGLAGVNEQFFGPGTRLTVL.

The CDR3 DNA follows: TGTGCCAGCAGCATCGGGGCGGGGACCCAGTACTTC. Amino acids: CASSIGAGTQYF. The chain combines TRBV5-6 with TRBJ2-5, with D perhaps TRBD1 or TRBD2 (5 bases each). CDR3 length: 12 amino acids. Germline V lookup: CDR1 SGHDT, CDR2 YYEEEE. V lost 4 bases to trimming and J lost 7 bases, with 11 bases between them.

The V call is TRBV19, the J call TRBJ1-1, with D possibly TRBD1 on 5 matching bases. The CDR3 loop spans 15 amino acids. Germline-derived CDR1 and CDR2 are LNHDA and SQIVND (reference sequence). V lost 1 base, J lost 1 base, and 10 bases lay in between. CDR3 region: CASSIAPTGNTEAFF. The CDR3 nucleotides read TGTGCCAGTAGTATAGCGCCCACAGGGAACACTGAAGCTTTCTTT. Looking up the rest from reference TRBV19 and TRBJ1-1 gives the full variable domain: DGGITQSPKYLFRKEGQNVTLSCEQNLNHDAMYWYRQDPGQGLRLIYYSQIVNDFQKGDIAEGYSVSREKKESFPLTVTSAQKNPTAFYLCASSIAPTGNTEAFFGQGTRLTVV.

In its sample, this clone is medium-sized (0.01 to 0.1%). The chain joins TRBV11-1 to TRBJ2-7; D possibly matches TRBD1 or TRBD2 (5 bases each). V was trimmed by 1 base and J by 6 bases, leaving 16 bases between them. CDR1 SGHAT and CDR2 FQDESV come from the germline V gene (reference sequence). The CDR3 is 15 amino acids. The CDR3 sequence is CASSLGGSIATEQYF. The CDR3, as DNA: TGTGCCAGCAGCTTAGGGGGGAGTATCGCTACCGAGCAGTACTTC.

The rearrangement links TRBV5-4 to TRBJ2-1, with 10 positions matching TRBD2. J was trimmed by 2 bases and V by 4 bases; bases with no gene match: 6. Germline V gene lookup returns CDR1 SGHNT and CDR2 YYREEE (reference sequence). This CDR3 spans 16 amino acids. The CDR3, as DNA: TGTGCCAGCAGCCAAGGACTAGCGGAGGCCTACAATGAGCAGTTCTTC. Residues: CASSQGLAEAYNEQFF.

V gene TRBV5-1 combines with J gene TRBJ1-1; D ambiguous. Germline CDR1 SGHRS, CDR2 YFSETQ. The CDR3 is 11 amino acids. Trimming removed 0 bases from V and 11 bases from J, with 8 bases in between. In DNA form, the CDR3 reads TGCGCCAGCAGCTTGGGTGGGAAGGCTTTCTTT. Encoded protein: CASSLGGKAFF.

This clone was counted a few times. The genes are TRBV6-5 and TRBJ1-1; D ambiguous. The V gene lost 6 bases and the J gene lost 8 bases, with 16 bases spanning the gap. Looked up from germline, CDR1 is MNHEY and CDR2 is SVGAGI. The CDR3 consists of 13 residues. This CDR3 is CASSRPSLGEAFF. Here the CDR3 DNA reads TGTGCCAGCAGCCGCCCTTCCCTGGGGGAAGCTTTCTTT.